This T cell receptor beta chain comes out of a study of cytomegalovirus exposure and HLA in healthy donors. At the level of the study: Among the approximately 400 donors who were genotyped, about 79% fell in the genetic ancestry cluster that is associated with self-reported Caucasian donors. The study, taken as a whole, reports: HLA alleles were associated with 16,000 or so TCR beta sequences in a later analysis at 0.05 false discovery rate. It was 150 or so TCR beta chains that were listed as cytomegalovirus-associated.

Likely unrecorded immune exposures existed in these nominally healthy donors. CDR3 length equals 15 residues. Germline loops: CDR1 SNHLY, CDR2 FYNNEI. V was cut by 5 bases and J by 2 bases, with 12 bases left in between. With regard to this clone: Its antigen is not identified.

The PCR was carried out with 60 Vbeta primers and 13 Jbeta primers. Profiled with immunoSEQ multiplex PCR; TCRdb holds only in-frame clones, not every one. The repertoire has 45,000 to 60,000 clones, around three quarters of them found once; the top ten carry just under 6.5%. The TCR originated in a man in his thirties or forties in good health and CMV-seronegative. The chain links TRBV2 to TRBJ2-2, with D perhaps TRBD1 (5 bases). Material: PBMCs. The CDR3 region is CASSPHRINTGELFF. The CDR3 region has the DNA TGTGCCAGCAGTCCCCACAGGATTAACACCGGGGAGCTGTTTTTT.